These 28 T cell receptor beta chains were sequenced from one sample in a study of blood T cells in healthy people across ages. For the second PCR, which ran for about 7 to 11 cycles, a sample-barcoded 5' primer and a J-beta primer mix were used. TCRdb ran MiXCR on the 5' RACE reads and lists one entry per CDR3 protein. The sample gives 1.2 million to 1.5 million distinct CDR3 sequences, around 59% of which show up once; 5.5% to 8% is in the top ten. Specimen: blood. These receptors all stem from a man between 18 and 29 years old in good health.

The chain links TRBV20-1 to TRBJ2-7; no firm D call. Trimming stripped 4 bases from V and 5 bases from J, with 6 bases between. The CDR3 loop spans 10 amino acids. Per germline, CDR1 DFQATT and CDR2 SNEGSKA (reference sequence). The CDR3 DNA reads TGCAGTGCTAAGTACCACGAGCAGTACTTC. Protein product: CSAKYHEQYF.

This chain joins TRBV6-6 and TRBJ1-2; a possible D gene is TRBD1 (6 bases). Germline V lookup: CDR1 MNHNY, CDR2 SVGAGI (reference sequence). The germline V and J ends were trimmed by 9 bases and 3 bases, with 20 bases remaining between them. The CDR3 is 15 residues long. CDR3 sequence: CASKTGTNPYYGYTF. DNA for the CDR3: TGTGCCAGTAAAACAGGGACGAATCCCTACTATGGCTACACCTTC.

Written as DNA, the CDR3 is TGCGCCAGCAGCTTGGCGGTGGCGGGAGGCCAAGGCGAGCAGTACTTC. It encodes CASSLAVAGGQGEQYF. The chain links TRBV5-1 to TRBJ2-5; TRBD2 matches at 8 bases. The J call may be in error: the DNA end matches TRBJ2-7 better. CDR1 and CDR2 from the germline V gene are SGHRS and YFSETQ. This CDR3 is 16 amino acids long.

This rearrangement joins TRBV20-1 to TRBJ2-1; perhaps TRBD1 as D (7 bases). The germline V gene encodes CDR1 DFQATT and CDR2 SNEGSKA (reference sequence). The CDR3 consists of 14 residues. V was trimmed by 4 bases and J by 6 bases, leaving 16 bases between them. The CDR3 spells CSAKGGLAINEQFF. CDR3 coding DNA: TGCAGTGCTAAAGGGGGCCTAGCGATCAATGAGCAGTTCTTC.

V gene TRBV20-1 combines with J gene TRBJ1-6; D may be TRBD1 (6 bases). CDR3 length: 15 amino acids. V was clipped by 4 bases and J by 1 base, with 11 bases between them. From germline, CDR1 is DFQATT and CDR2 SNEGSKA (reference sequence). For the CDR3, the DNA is TGCAGTGCTAAAGCCACAGGGTCCTATAATTCACCCCTCCACTTT. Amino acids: CSAKATGSYNSPLHF.

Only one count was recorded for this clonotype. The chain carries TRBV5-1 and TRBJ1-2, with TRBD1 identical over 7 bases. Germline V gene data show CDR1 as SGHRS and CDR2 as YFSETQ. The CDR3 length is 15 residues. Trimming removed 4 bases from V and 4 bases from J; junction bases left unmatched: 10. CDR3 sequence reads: CASSHADREAYGYTF. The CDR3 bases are TGCGCCAGCAGCCATGCAGACAGGGAGGCCTATGGCTACACCTTC.

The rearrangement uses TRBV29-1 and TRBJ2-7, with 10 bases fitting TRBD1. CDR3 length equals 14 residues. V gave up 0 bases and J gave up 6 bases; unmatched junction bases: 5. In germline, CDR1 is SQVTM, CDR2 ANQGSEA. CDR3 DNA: TGCAGCGTTGAAGAAGGGACAGGGGCTAGCGAGCAGTACTTC. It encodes CSVEEGTGASEQYF.

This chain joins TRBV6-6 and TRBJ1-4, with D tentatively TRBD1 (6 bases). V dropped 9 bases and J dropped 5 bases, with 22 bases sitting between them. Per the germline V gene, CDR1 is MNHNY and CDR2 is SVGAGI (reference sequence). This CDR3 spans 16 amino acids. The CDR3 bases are TGTGCCAGTTGCAAGTGGAGGAATACAGGGAATGAAAAACTGTTTTTT. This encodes CASCKWRNTGNEKLFF.

This CDR3 is CASISGTSGYEQYF. The CDR3 DNA sequence: TGCGCCAGCATTTCCGGGACTAGCGGATACGAGCAGTACTTC. The rearrangement joins TRBV10-2 to TRBJ2-7; 11 bases agree with TRBD2. Germline V gene sequence: CDR1 WSHSY, CDR2 SAAADI. The CDR3 covers 14 residues. V shed 7 bases, J shed 4 bases, and the junction held 6 bases outside the gene matches.

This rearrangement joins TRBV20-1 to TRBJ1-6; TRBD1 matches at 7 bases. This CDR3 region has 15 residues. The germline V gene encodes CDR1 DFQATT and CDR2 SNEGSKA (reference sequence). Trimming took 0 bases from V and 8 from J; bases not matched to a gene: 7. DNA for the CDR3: TGCAGTGCTAGAGATCGCCAGGGGGGATATTCACCCCTCCACTTT. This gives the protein CSARDRQGGYSPLHF.

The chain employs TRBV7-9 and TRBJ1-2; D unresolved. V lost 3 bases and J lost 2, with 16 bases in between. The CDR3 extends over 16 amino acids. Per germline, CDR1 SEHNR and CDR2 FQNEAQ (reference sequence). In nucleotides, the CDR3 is TGTGCCAGCAGCTTCTCCTTTGCCAGGACCAACTATGGCTACACCTTC. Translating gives CASSFSFARTNYGYTF.

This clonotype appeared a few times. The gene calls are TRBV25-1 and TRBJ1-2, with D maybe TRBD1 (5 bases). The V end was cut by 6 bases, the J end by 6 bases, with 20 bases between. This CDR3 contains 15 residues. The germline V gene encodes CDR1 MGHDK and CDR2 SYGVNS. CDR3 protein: CASRQAGGYLDGYTF. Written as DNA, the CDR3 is TGTGCCAGCAGACAGGCTGGGGGTTATTTAGATGGCTACACCTTC.

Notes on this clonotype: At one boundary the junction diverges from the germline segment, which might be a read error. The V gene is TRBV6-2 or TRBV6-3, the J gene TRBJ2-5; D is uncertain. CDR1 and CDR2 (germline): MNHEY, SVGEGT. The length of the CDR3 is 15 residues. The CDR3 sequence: CASTNTGLSQETLYF. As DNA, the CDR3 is TGTGCCAGCACTAACACCGGGCTCTCCCAAGAGACCCTGTACTTC.

CDR3 coding DNA: TGTGCCAGCAAAAGGGCGGGACGGGCCGAAAACGAGCAGTACTTC. It specifies CASKRAGRAENEQYF. This rearrangement joins TRBV6-6 to TRBJ2-5, with a tentative D call TRBD2 (6 bases). Matching the DNA end better, TRBJ2-7 makes the J call doubtful. This CDR3 comprises 15 residues. Germline-derived CDR1 and CDR2 are MNHNY and SVGAGI (reference sequence).

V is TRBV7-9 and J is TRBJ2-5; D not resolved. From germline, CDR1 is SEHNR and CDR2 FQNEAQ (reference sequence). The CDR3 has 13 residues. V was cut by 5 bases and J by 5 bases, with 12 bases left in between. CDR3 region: CASSPDPTETQYF. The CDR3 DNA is TGTGCCAGCAGCCCGGACCCGACCGAGACCCAGTACTTC. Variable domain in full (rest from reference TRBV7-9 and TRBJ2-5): DTGVSQNPRHKITKRGQNVTFRCDPISEHNRLYWYRQTLGQGPEFLTYFQNEAQLEKSRLLSDRFSAERPKGSFSTLEIQRTEQGDSAMYLCASSPDPTETQYFGPGTRLLVL.

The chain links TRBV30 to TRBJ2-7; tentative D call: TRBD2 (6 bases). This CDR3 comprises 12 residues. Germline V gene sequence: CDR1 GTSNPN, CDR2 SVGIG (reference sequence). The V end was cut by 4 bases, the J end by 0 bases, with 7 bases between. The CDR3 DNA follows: TGTGCCTGGACTAGCGACTCCTACGAGCAGTACTTC. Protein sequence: CAWTSDSYEQYF.

This CDR3 reads CASRPPGPGVTGELFF. CDR3 sequence (DNA): TGTGCCAGCAGACCCCCCGGGCCAGGGGTTACCGGGGAGCTGTTTTTT. V usage is TRBV7-2 and J usage is TRBJ2-2; a weak D match, TRBD1 (6 bases). Germline V gives CDR1 SGHTA, CDR2 FQGNSA. The CDR3 is 16 amino acids. V lost 6 bases, J lost 5 bases, and 19 bases lay in between. Using reference TRBV7-2 and TRBJ2-2 for the parts outside the CDR3, the full variable domain is GAGVSQSPSNKVTEKGKDVELRCDPISGHTALYWYRQSLGQGLEFLIYFQGNSAPDKSGLPSDRFSAERTGGSVSTLTIQRTQQEDSAVYLCASRPPGPGVTGELFFGEGSRLTVL.

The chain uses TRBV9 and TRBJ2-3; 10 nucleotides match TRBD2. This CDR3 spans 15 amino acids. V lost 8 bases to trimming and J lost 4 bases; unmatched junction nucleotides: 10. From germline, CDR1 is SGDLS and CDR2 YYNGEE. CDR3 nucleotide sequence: TGTGCCAGTAGTGAGGGGGGACTAGCGTCAGATACGCAGTATTTT. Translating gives CASSEGGLASDTQYF.

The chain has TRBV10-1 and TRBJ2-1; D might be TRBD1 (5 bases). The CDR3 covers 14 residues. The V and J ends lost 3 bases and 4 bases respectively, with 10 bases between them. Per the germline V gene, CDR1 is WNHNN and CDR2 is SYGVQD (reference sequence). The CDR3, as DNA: TGCGCCAGCAGTGACCTCGCAGGGTACAATGAGCAGTTCTTC. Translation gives CASSDLAGYNEQFF.

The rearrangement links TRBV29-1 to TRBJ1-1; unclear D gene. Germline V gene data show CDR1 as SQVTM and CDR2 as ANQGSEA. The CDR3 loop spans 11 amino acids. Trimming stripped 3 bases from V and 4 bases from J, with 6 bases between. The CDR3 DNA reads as TGCAGCGTTGAGGGAGCCACTGAAGCTTTCTTT. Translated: CSVEGATEAFF.

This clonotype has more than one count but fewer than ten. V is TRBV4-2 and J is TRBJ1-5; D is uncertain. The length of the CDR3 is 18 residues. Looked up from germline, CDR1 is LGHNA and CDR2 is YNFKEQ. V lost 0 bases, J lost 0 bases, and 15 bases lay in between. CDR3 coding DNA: TGTGCCAGCAGCCAAGACAGTTTCGGCCTGTATAGCAATCAGCCCCAGCATTTT. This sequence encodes CASSQDSFGLYSNQPQHF.

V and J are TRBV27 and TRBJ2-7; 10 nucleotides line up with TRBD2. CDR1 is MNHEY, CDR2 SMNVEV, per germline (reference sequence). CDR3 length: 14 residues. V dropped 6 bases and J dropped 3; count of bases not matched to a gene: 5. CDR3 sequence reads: CASSERTSGYEQYF. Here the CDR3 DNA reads TGTGCCAGCAGCGAGAGGACTAGCGGCTACGAGCAGTACTTC.

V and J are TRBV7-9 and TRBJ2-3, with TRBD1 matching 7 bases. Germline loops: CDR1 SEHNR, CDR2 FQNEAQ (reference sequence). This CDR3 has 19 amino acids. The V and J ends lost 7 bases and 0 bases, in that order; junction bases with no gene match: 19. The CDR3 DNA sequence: TGTGCCAGCAACCAGGGGATCCTAACAGGGGCTGGGAGCACAGATACGCAGTATTTT. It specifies CASNQGILTGAGSTDTQYF.

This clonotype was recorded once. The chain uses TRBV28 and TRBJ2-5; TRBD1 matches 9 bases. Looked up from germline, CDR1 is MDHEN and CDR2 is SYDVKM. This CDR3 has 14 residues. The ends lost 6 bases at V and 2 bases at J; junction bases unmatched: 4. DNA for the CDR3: TGTGCCAGCAGCCAACAGGGGGCTCAAGAGACCCAGTACTTC. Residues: CASSQQGAQETQYF.

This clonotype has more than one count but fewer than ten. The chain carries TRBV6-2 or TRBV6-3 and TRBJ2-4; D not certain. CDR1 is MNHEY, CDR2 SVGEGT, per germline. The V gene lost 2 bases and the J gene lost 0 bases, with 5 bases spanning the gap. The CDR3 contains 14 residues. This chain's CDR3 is CASSYDLAKNIQYF. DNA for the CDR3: TGTGCCAGCAGTTACGATCTAGCCAAAAACATTCAGTACTTC.

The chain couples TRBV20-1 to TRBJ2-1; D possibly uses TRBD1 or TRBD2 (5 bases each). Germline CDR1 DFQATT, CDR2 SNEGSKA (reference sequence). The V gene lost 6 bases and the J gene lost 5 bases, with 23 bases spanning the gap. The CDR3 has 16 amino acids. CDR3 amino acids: CSAAQWDRGRHNEQFF. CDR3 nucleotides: TGCAGTGCAGCCCAGTGGGACCGGGGACGGCACAATGAGCAGTTCTTC.

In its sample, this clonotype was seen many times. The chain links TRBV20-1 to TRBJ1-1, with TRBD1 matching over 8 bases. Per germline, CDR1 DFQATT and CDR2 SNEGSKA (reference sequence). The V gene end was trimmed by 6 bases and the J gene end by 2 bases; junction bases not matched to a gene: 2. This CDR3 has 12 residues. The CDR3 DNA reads TGCAGTGCGGGGACAGGAAACACTGAAGCTTTCTTT. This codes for CSAGTGNTEAFF.

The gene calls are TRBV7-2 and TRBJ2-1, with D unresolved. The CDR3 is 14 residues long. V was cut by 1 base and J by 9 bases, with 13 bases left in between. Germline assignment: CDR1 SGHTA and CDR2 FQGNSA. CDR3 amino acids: CASSLVQVEIEQFF. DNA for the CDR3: TGTGCCAGCAGCTTAGTTCAGGTGGAAATTGAGCAGTTCTTC.